This TCR beta chain was captured in a study of shared clonotypes between healthy human individuals. Findings and caveats of the study: Generation probabilities of non-shared clonotypes were lower (relative to those shared by all four donors). Specimens sampled were limited to blood, with tissue repertoires likely differing.

This clone has only a few counts. Antigen unknown. CD8 cells regarded as naive lacked CD45RO, were positively chosen for CCR7, and omitted terminally differentiated effector memory CD45RA+ cells. Deep was the level used in running the assay. Only in-frame clones appear in the TCRdb table, and some are missing; sequencing was by immunoSEQ multiplex PCR. This sample has 1.5 million to 2.5 million clones, with about 95% found just once. The CDR3 contains 13 residues. The germline V and J ends were trimmed by 3 bases and 0 bases, with 4 bases remaining between them. CDR1 and CDR2 from the germline V gene are SGHRS and YFSETQ.

The V gene is TRBV5-1, the J gene TRBJ1-3, with D uncertain. This receptor was taken from a man younger than 35 in good health. Source material: naive CD8+ T cells sorted from blood. CDR3 in DNA: TGCGCCAGCAGCTGGGCCTCTGGAAACACCATATATTTT. The encoded protein is CASSWASGNTIYF.